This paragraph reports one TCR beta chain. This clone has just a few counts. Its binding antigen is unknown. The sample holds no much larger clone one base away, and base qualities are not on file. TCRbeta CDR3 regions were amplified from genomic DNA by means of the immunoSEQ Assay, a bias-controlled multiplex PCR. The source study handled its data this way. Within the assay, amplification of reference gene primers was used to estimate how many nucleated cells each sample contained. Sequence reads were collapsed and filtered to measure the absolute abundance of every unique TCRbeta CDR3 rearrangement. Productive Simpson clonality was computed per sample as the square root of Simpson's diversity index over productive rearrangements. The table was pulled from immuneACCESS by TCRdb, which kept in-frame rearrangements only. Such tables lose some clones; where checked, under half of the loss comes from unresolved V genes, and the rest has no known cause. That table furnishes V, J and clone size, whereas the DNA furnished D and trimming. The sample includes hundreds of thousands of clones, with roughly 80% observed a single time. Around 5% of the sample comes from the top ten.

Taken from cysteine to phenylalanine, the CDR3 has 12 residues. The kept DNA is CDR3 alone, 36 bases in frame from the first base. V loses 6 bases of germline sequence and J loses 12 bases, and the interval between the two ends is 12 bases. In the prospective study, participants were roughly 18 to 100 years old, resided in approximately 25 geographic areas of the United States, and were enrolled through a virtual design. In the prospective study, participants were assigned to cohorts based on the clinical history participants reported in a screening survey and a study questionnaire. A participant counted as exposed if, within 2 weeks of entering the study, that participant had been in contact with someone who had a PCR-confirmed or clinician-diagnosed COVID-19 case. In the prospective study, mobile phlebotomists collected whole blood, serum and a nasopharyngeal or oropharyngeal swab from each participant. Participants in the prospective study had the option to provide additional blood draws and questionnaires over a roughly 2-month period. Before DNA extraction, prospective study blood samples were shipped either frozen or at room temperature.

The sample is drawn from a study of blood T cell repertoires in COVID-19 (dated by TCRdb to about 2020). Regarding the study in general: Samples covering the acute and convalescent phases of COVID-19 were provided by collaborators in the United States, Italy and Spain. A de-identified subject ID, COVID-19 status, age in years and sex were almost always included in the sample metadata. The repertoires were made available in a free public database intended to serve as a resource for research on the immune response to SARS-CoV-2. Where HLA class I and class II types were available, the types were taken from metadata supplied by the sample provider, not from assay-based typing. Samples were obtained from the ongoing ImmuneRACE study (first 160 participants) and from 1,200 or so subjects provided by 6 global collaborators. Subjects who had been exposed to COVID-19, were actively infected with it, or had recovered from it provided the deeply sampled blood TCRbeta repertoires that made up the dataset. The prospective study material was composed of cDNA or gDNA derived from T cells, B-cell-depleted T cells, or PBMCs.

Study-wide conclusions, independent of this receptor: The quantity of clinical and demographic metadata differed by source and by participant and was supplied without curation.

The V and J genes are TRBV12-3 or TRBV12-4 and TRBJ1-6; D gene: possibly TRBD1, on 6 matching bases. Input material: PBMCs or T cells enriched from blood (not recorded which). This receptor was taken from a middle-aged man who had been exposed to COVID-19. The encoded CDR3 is CASRYSRGPLHF. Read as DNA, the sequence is TGTGCCAGCAGATACTCCAGGGGACCCCTCCACTTT.